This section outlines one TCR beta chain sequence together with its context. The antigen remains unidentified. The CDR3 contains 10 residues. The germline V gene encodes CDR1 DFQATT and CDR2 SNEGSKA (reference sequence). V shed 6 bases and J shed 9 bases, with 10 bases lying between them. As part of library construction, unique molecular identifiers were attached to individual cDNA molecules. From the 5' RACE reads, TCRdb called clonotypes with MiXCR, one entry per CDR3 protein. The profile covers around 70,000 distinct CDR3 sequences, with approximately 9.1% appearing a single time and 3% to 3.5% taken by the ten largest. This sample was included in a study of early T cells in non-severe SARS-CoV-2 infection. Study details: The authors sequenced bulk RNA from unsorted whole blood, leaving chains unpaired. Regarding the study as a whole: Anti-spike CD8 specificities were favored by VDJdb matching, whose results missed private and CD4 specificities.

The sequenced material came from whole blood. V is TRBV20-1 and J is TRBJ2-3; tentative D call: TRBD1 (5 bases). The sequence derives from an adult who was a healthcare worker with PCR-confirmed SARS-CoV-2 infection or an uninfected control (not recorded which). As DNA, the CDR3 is TGCAGTGCCACGGACATAACGCAGTATTTT. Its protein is CSATDITQYF.